The T cell receptor (beta chain) described here comes from a study of T-cell memory formation after mild COVID-19. Whole-study context: Largely donor-specific TCR clusters were found. General study results and limits: There were some responding clones in pre-infection memory, which suggested that cross-reactive memory had joined. Contracting CD4+ clones lay largely in CM and EM, with CD8+ ones residing in EMRA.

V was trimmed by 3 bases and J by 4 bases, leaving 12 bases between them. Germline V gene lookup returns CDR1 MNHEY and CDR2 SMNVEV (reference sequence). CDR3 size: 15 residues. TCRdb used MiXCR to reprocess the 5' RACE reads, holding one entry per CDR3 protein. The table includes some 120,000 distinct CDR3 sequences, about 16% detected once. Of note for this clonotype: Its antigen is currently unknown.

The origin of this receptor is an adult woman who had mild COVID-19 (a few samples of this study predate the infection). Cell type and time point are not known. The chain carries TRBV27 and TRBJ1-4; D ambiguous. Source material: PBMCs or a T cell subset sorted from them (not recorded which). The CDR3 nucleotides are TGTGCCAGCAGTTTCTATCCCACGATTAATGAAAAACTGTTTTTT. Its translation is CASSFYPTINEKLFF.